A selection of T cell receptor beta chains follows, all from one sample in a study of cytomegalovirus exposure and HLA in healthy donors. Repertoires were generated with immunoSEQ multiplex PCR, while TCRdb's copy carries only in-frame clones and drops some. The table records about 150,000 clones, more than 75% of them present only once. What was sequenced was PBMCs. These receptors were collected from a man aged 25 to 40 in good health and CMV-seropositive. The CDR3 runs from the conserved cysteine through the conserved F or W. D genes are given only for firm matches. Some rows mark clone size as missing; the rest say once, few, many or name a class of expanded clone.

j_call,d_call,v_call,clone_size,cdr3_nt,cdr3_aa
TRBJ2-7,TRBD1,TRBV7-9,-,TGTGCCAGCAGCCAACAGGGGAGCGGCGAGCAGTACTTC,CASSQQGSGEQYF
TRBJ1-5,-,TRBV19,-,TGTGCCAGAGGGGGAGGGCCTCGGGATCAGCCCCAGCATTTT,CARGGGPRDQPQHF
TRBJ2-6,-,TRBV5-8,once,TGTGCCAGCAGGAGGGTGGCTGGGGCCAACGTCCTGACTTTC,CASRRVAGANVLTF
TRBJ1-1,-,TRBV6-5,once,TGTGCCAGCAGTTACTCCAGTATGCAGGGGACTGAAGCTTTCTTT,CASSYSSMQGTEAFF
TRBJ2-5,TRBD2,TRBV7-7,-,TGTGCTAGCAGCTTACTAGCGAACCAAGAGACCCAGTACTTC,CASSLLANQETQYF
TRBJ2-5,-,TRBV7-6,-,TGTGCCAGCAGCTTACAAGGGGACCAAGAGACCCAGTACTTC,CASSLQGDQETQYF
TRBJ2-3,TRBD2,TRBV27,-,TGTGCCAGCAGTTTATCGGCGGGGGGGCCCACAGATACGCAGTATTTT,CASSLSAGGPTDTQYF
TRBJ1-5,TRBD1,TRBV19,-,TGTGCCAGTAGCCCGGGACAGTGGCAGCCCCAGCATTTT,CASSPGQWQPQHF
TRBJ2-7,TRBD1,TRBV2,-,TGTGCCAGCAGTTGGACAGGGCAGTACGAGCAGTACTTC,CASSWTGQYEQYF
TRBJ2-7,TRBD2,TRBV4-2,-,TGTGCCAGCAGCCTTCTGGGGACTAGCGAGGAGCAGTACTTC,CASSLLGTSEEQYF
TRBJ2-7,TRBD1,TRBV5-1,few,TGCGCCAGCAGCTTCGGGACAGGGGGCTACGAGCAGTACTTC,CASSFGTGGYEQYF
TRBJ1-2,TRBD1,TRBV6-1,-,TGTGCCAGCAGTGAGCGACAGGGGACGAAAAACTATGGCTACACCTTC,CASSERQGTKNYGYTF
TRBJ2-5,-,TRBV19,-,TGTGCCAGTGCTAAAACCGGGAGTGGGGGCCAAGAGACCCAGTACTTC,CASAKTGSGGQETQYF
TRBJ1-3,-,TRBV30,-,TGTGCCTGGACCGAGGTTTACTCTGGAAACACCATATATTTT,CAWTEVYSGNTIYF
TRBJ2-1,-,TRBV5-6,-,TGTGCCAGCAGCTTGGAAGGGGTAAATGAGCAGTTCTTC,CASSLEGVNEQFF
TRBJ1-2,-,TRBV4-3,-,TGCGCCAGCAGCCAAAACACAGGAAGCCTAAACTATGGCTACACCTTC,CASSQNTGSLNYGYTF
TRBJ1-5,TRBD1,TRBV30,-,TGTGCCTGGAGTCTCGGGACAGGGGTTGGCCAGCCCCAGCATTTT,CAWSLGTGVGQPQHF
TRBJ2-7,-,TRBV5-8,-,TGTGCCAGCAGCGATATCGGGTCCAACGAGCAGTACTTC,CASSDIGSNEQYF
TRBJ2-1,-,TRBV28,-,TGTGCCAGCAGTTCACTCGGCTCCTACAATGAGCAGTTCTTC,CASSSLGSYNEQFF
TRBJ2-7,TRBD2,TRBV10-1,-,TGCGCCAGCAAAGGTGTCGGGGGGAGTGAGATCTACGAGCAGTACTTC,CASKGVGGSEIYEQYF
TRBJ2-3,TRBD2,TRBV28,-,TGTGCCAGCAGTGGGGGGGGAGCAACGGATACGCAGTATTTT,CASSGGGATDTQYF
TRBJ1-2,-,TRBV28,-,TGTGCCAGCAGTGGCGCGGGGACCTTGGTAGTAGGCTACACCTTC,CASSGAGTLVVGYTF
TRBJ1-3,-,TRBV6-1,-,TGTGCCAGCGGGCGGGGGCCCGTCTCTGGAAACACCATATATTTT,CASGRGPVSGNTIYF
TRBJ1-4,TRBD1,TRBV6-1,-,TGTGCCAGCAGTGTCGGGACAGGGGGCAATGAAAAACTGTTTTTT,CASSVGTGGNEKLFF
TRBJ2-7,TRBD2,TRBV7-7,few,TGTGCTAGCAGCGCCGGACTAGCGAGCTCCTACGAGCAGTACTTC,CASSAGLASSYEQYF
TRBJ1-2,-,TRBV2,once,TGTGCCAGCAGTGACACCTCTGAGGTCCTAGCCTTC,CASSDTSEVLAF
TRBJ1-1,-,TRBV13,-,TGTGCCAGCAGCCGGCGCGGGGAGGTGGGCACTGAAGCTTTCTTT,CASSRRGEVGTEAFF
TRBJ2-2,TRBD1,TRBV5-1,-,TGCGCCAGCAGCACAACAGGGGTCCGGGGGGAGCTGTTTTTT,CASSTTGVRGELFF
TRBJ1-5,TRBD1,TRBV5-8,few,TGTGCCAGCAGGGTCCGGACAGGGGGCAATCAGCCCCAGCATTTT,CASRVRTGGNQPQHF
TRBJ2-7,-,TRBV20-1,-,TGCAGTGCTGGACTTTCCTACGAGCAGTACTTC,CSAGLSYEQYF
TRBJ2-2,-,TRBV30,once,TGTGCCTGGAGTGCACAGAACACCGGGGAGCTGTTTTTT,CAWSAQNTGELFF
TRBJ1-2,TRBD1,TRBV14,-,TGTGCCAGCAGCCCGGACAGGGTCTATGGCTACACCTTC,CASSPDRVYGYTF
TRBJ2-1,-,TRBV18,-,TGTGCCAGCTCACCGGGGCCCAATAGTGAGCAGTTCTTC,CASSPGPNSEQFF
TRBJ2-2,-,TRBV9,-,TGTGCCAGCAACGGGGCGAACACCGGGGAGCTGTTTTTT,CASNGANTGELFF
TRBJ2-5,TRBD2,TRBV15,-,TGTGCCACCAGCAGAGATAAAGTAAGGACTAGCGGGGTCAGTGGGGAGACCCAGTACTTC,CATSRDKVRTSGVSGETQYF
TRBJ2-2,TRBD2,TRBV6-5,-,TGTGCCAGCAGCCTCTGGACTAGCGGGACCGGGGAGCTGTTTTTT,CASSLWTSGTGELFF
TRBJ1-3,-,TRBV7-6,-,TGTGCCAGCAGCGCCGTCGTAGGGGGTAACACCATATATTTT,CASSAVVGGNTIYF
TRBJ2-3,TRBD1,TRBV20-1,-,TGCAGCGAACAGGGGCCAGATACGCAGTATTTT,CSEQGPDTQYF
TRBJ1-5,TRBD1,TRBV27,few,TGTGCCAGCAGTTTCGCGGCCTGGACAGGGTCTCGGATAAAAATCAATCAGCCCCAGCATTTT,CASSFAAWTGSRIKINQPQHF
TRBJ2-5,TRBD1,TRBV28,-,TGTGCCAGCAGCTCCGGACAGGGGAGGACCCAGTACTTC,CASSSGQGRTQYF